A selection of T cell receptor beta chains follows, all from one sample in a study of identical twins. One entry per CDR3 protein, called by TCRdb with MiXCR from the 5' RACE reads. Among a few hundred thousand distinct CDR3 sequences listed, 13% to 15% were seen once. These same data were also listed under a study on yellow fever vaccine responses in identical twins.

Sequencing was performed on CD4+ T cells sorted from blood. The receptor set was obtained from a young woman in good health. Each CDR3 is given with its conserved first and last residue. The D gene is left open where the match is weak. Size is stated for part of the rows, as once, few or many counts, or as a class when the clone is expanded.

CDR3	DNA	J	size	D	V
CATIFLRQGGVSNQPQHF	TGTGCCACCATCTTCCTCCGACAGGGGGGCGTCAGCAATCAGCCCCAGCATTTT	TRBJ1-5	few	TRBD1	TRBV12-3/TRBV12-4
CASSTTGFSGANVLTF	TGTGCCAGCAGTACTACAGGGTTCTCTGGGGCCAACGTCCTGACTTTC	TRBJ2-6	many	-	TRBV12-3/TRBV12-4
CASNLQGAQTEAFF	TGTGCCAGCAACCTACAGGGGGCGCAGACTGAAGCTTTCTTT	TRBJ1-1	few	TRBD1	TRBV2
CASSPGPLIYNEQFF	TGTGCCAGCAGCCCCGGACCCCTTATCTACAATGAGCAGTTCTTC	TRBJ2-1	-	-	TRBV7-8
CASAPRTSGTQFF	TGTGCCAGCGCCCCAAGGACTAGCGGGACGCAGTTCTTC	TRBJ2-1	-	TRBD2	TRBV12-3/TRBV12-4
CASSPEGGWVGELFF	TGTGCCAGCAGCCCCGAGGGGGGTTGGGTCGGGGAGCTGTTTTTT	TRBJ2-2	few	-	TRBV9
CCGGGIYNEQFF	TGCTGCGGGGGGGGTATCTACAATGAGCAGTTCTTC	TRBJ2-1	few	TRBD2	TRBV29-1
CASSLSGRFTDTQYF	TGTGCCAGCAGCTTAAGCGGGAGGTTCACAGATACGCAGTATTTT	TRBJ2-3	few	TRBD2	TRBV5-5
CASLAGGPETQYF	TGTGCCAGTTTAGCGGGGGGGCCAGAGACCCAGTACTTC	TRBJ2-5	few	TRBD2	TRBV2
CSAHRVNANTIYF	TGCAGTGCTCACAGGGTTAACGCAAACACCATATATTTT	TRBJ1-3	-	-	TRBV20-1
CATKGDISYEQYF	TGTGCCACCAAAGGGGACATCTCCTACGAGCAGTACTTC	TRBJ2-7	few	-	TRBV6-1
CASSSRQGLRNEQFF	TGCGCCAGCAGCTCACGGCAGGGTTTACGGAATGAGCAGTTCTTC	TRBJ2-1	-	-	TRBV5-1
CASKLPGTSSYEQYF	TGTGCCAGCAAGTTACCCGGGACTAGTTCCTACGAGCAGTACTTC	TRBJ2-7	-	TRBD2	TRBV6-2/TRBV6-3
CASSLQTSYNEQFF	TGCGCCAGCAGCTTGCAGACCTCCTACAATGAGCAGTTCTTC	TRBJ2-1	many	-	TRBV5-1
CSARSFSAPGGELFF	TGCAGTGCTAGATCATTTAGCGCCCCGGGCGGGGAGCTGTTTTTT	TRBJ2-2	-	-	TRBV20-1
CASSRGTENSPLHF	TGTGCCAGCAGCCGCGGGACTGAGAATTCACCCCTCCACTTT	TRBJ1-6	-	-	TRBV5-4
CASSEERNEQFF	TGTGCCAGCAGTGAAGAGAGGAATGAGCAGTTCTTC	TRBJ2-1	-	-	TRBV6-1
CASSRATPAYEQYF	TGTGCCAGCTCTCGAGCCACTCCAGCCTACGAGCAGTACTTC	TRBJ2-7	few	-	TRBV18
CASSSARGRGSGELFF	TGTGCCAGCAGCTCCGCGCGTGGGAGAGGGTCCGGGGAGCTGTTTTTT	TRBJ2-2	few	-	TRBV14
CASSTGLTTGELFF	TGTGCCAGCAGCACGGGGTTAACCACCGGGGAGCTGTTTTTT	TRBJ2-2	few	-	TRBV6-2/TRBV6-3
CSVGDTYEQYF	TGCAGCGTGGGGGACACCTACGAGCAGTACTTC	TRBJ2-7	few	-	TRBV29-1
CASRFGTGIVQPQHF	TGTGCCAGCAGATTCGGGACGGGGATTGTTCAGCCCCAGCATTTT	TRBJ1-5	many	-	TRBV2
CASSYPNTGELFF	TGTGCCAGCAGTTACCCTAACACCGGGGAGCTGTTTTTT	TRBJ2-2	many	-	TRBV6-6
CATAFLAGGQETQYF	TGTGCCACCGCATTCCTAGCGGGGGGTCAAGAGACCCAGTACTTC	TRBJ2-5	few	TRBD2	TRBV24-1
CASSLAAGDSTEAFF	TGTGCCAGCAGCCTCGCAGCAGGGGATTCCACTGAAGCTTTCTTT	TRBJ1-1	-	-	TRBV5-4
CASSQEFTEAFF	TGTGCCAGCAGCCAAGAGTTCACTGAAGCTTTCTTT	TRBJ1-1	-	-	TRBV14
CASSPLDRVSTDTQYF	TGTGCCAGCAGCCCCCTTGACAGGGTCTCCACAGATACGCAGTATTTT	TRBJ2-3	many	TRBD1	TRBV7-9
CASSPAGGEPNTEAFF	TGTGCCAGCAGTCCGGCCGGGGGAGAACCTAACACTGAAGCTTTCTTT	TRBJ1-1	-	-	TRBV27
CASSFKGQAYEQYF	TGTGCCAGCAGTTTTAAGGGACAGGCCTACGAGCAGTACTTC	TRBJ2-7	-	TRBD1	TRBV28
CASSLSGTGPTEQFF	TGCGCCAGCAGCCTGAGCGGGACAGGCCCTACCGAGCAGTTCTTC	TRBJ2-1	few	-	TRBV5-1
CASSFLAGGNTDTQYF	TGTGCCAGCAGTTTTTTGGCGGGAGGGAACACAGATACGCAGTATTTT	TRBJ2-3	few	TRBD2	TRBV12-3/TRBV12-4
CASRGEGGDYGYTF	TGTGCCAGCAGGGGTGAGGGAGGAGACTATGGCTACACCTTC	TRBJ1-2	-	-	TRBV6-1
CASSVAGRSSSYNEQFF	TGTGCCAGCAGCGTAGCTGGCAGGTCCAGCTCCTACAATGAGCAGTTCTTC	TRBJ2-1	-	-	TRBV9
CASSRLGSTDTQYF	TGTGCCAGCAGCCGACTCGGAAGCACAGATACGCAGTATTTT	TRBJ2-3	few	-	TRBV2
CASSLLEADSPLHF	TGCGCCAGCAGCTTGTTAGAGGCGGATTCACCCCTCCACTTT	TRBJ1-6	-	-	TRBV5-1
CASSLALGFGYTF	TGTGCCAGCAGCTTAGCGCTCGGGTTTGGCTACACCTTC	TRBJ1-2	-	-	TRBV7-7
CSARDLRETQYF	TGCAGTGCTAGAGATCTTAGAGAGACCCAGTACTTC	TRBJ2-5	-	-	TRBV20-1
CASSQGTGVSPLHF	TGCGCCAGCAGCCAAGGGACAGGGGTTTCACCCCTCCACTTT	TRBJ1-6	few	TRBD1	TRBV5-1
CASSTQGAVTGELFF	TGTGCCAGCAGTACACAGGGGGCAGTCACCGGGGAGCTGTTTTTT	TRBJ2-2	few	TRBD1	TRBV6-1
CATSEYDRGGTDTQYF	TGTGCCACCAGTGAATATGACAGGGGAGGCACAGATACGCAGTATTTT	TRBJ2-3	-	TRBD1	TRBV24-1
CATSRPSAGRETQYF	TGTGCCACCAGCAGACCTTCGGCAGGGCGAGAGACCCAGTACTTC	TRBJ2-5	few	-	TRBV15
CSARGAGNTDTQYF	TGCAGTGCTAGAGGAGCGGGTAACACAGATACGCAGTATTTT	TRBJ2-3	-	-	TRBV20-1
CASSRAGITLTGELFF	TGTGCCAGCAGCCGAGCCGGGATTACGCTAACCGGGGAGCTGTTTTTT	TRBJ2-2	few	-	TRBV14
CASSQIGTMGTEAFF	TGTGCCAGCAGCCAAATAGGTACAATGGGGACTGAAGCTTTCTTT	TRBJ1-1	many	-	TRBV14
CASSQAQLNEKLFF	TGCGCCAGCAGCCAAGCTCAGCTGAATGAAAAACTGTTTTTT	TRBJ1-4	few	-	TRBV4-1
CATSETSGGKNNEQFF	TGTGCCACCAGTGAGACTAGCGGGGGGAAAAACAATGAGCAGTTCTTC	TRBJ2-1	-	TRBD2	TRBV24-1
CASSYTGQQNTEAFF	TGTGCCAGCAGTTACACTGGACAGCAGAACACTGAAGCTTTCTTT	TRBJ1-1	few	-	TRBV6-5
CASSLGAGAEAFF	TGCGCCAGCAGCTTGGGAGCAGGGGCTGAAGCTTTCTTT	TRBJ1-1	-	-	TRBV5-1
CASSQGARAFF	TGTGCCAGCAGCCAGGGGGCTCGGGCTTTCTTT	TRBJ1-1	few	TRBD1	TRBV12-3/TRBV12-4
CASSLGKADTQYF	TGTGCCAGCAGTTTGGGGAAAGCAGATACGCAGTATTTT	TRBJ2-3	-	-	TRBV2
CSARALLGDSNEQYF	TGCAGTGCTAGAGCCCTTTTGGGGGATTCGAACGAGCAGTACTTC	TRBJ2-7	few	-	TRBV20-1
CASNGQGRNQPQHF	TGTGCCAGCAATGGACAGGGTCGAAATCAGCCCCAGCATTTT	TRBJ1-5	few	TRBD1	TRBV2